This T cell receptor (beta chain) was identified in a study of blood T cell repertoires in COVID-19. Across 20 to 25 US areas, participants ranged in age from about 18 to 90 years. Libraries were prepared by immunoSEQ multiplex PCR; TCRdb keeps only in-frame clonotypes and omits some of them. The repertoire includes around 140,000 clones, more than 75% of them detected once, and about 11% sits in the top ten. The CDR3 contains 16 residues. Per germline, CDR1 KGHSH and CDR2 LQKENI. J lost 5 bases, V lost 2 bases, and 9 bases had no gene match. The receptor was derived from a man in his sixties who had recovered from COVID-19. The chain carries TRBV18 and TRBJ1-1, with 9 positions matching TRBD1. Sequencing input: PBMCs or T cells enriched from blood (not recorded which). The CDR3, as DNA: TGTGCCAGCTCACCATCCCAGACAGGGGGTGCGACTGAAGCTTTCTTT. Its protein is CASSPSQTGGATEAFF. Variable domain in full (rest from reference TRBV18 and TRBJ1-1): NAGVMQNPRHLVRRRGQEARLRCSPMKGHSHVYWYRQLPEEGLKFMVYLQKENIIDESGMPKERFSAEFPKEGPSILRIQQVVRGDSAAYFCASSPSQTGGATEAFFGQGTRLTVV.